This T cell receptor (beta chain) was identified in a study of cytomegalovirus exposure and HLA in healthy donors. Study-wide findings and caveats: Among CMV-associated TCR beta chains, most appeared HLA-restricted in a later analysis. Altogether, 170 or so TCR beta chains were recorded as cytomegalovirus-associated.

V dropped 3 bases and J dropped 1 base, with 10 bases sitting between them. The length of the CDR3 is 14 residues. The germline CDR1 and CDR2 sequences are SGHTS and YDEGEE. The PCR employed 60 Vbeta primers together with 13 Jbeta primers. The assay was immunoSEQ multiplex PCR, and TCRdb's table has in-frame clones only and misses some. This sample has some 120,000 clones, with just under 75% found just once. Comment on this clone: Its target is unknown.

The chain has TRBV5-8 and TRBJ2-5, with D possibly TRBD2 on 5 matching bases. Sample: PBMCs. This sequence originates from a middle-aged man in good health and CMV-seropositive. CDR3 nucleotide sequence: TGTGCCAGCAGCTCGGTACTAGGCCAAGAGACCCAGTACTTC. It translates to CASSSVLGQETQYF.